This entry lists 10 T cell receptor beta chains sequenced from one sample in a study of shared clonotypes between healthy human individuals. Only in-frame clones appear in the TCRdb table, and some are missing; sequencing was by immunoSEQ multiplex PCR. Of some 1 million clones listed, 65% to 75% are singletons. The specimen sequenced was memory CD4+ T cells sorted from blood. Subset of the sample: CD45RA-negative fraction. The origin of the receptors is a man aged 18-30 years in good health.

The rearrangement joins TRBV11-3 to TRBJ2-1; D assignment may be TRBD1 or TRBD2 (5 bases each). Germline lookup yields CDR1 SGHNT and CDR2 YENEEA. V lost 4 bases and J lost 4, with 14 bases in between. This CDR3 spans 15 amino acids. CDR3: CASSSRDVGYNEQFF. The CDR3 DNA reads TGTGCCAGCAGCTCAAGGGACGTCGGTTACAATGAGCAGTTCTTC.

This chain joins TRBV4-1 and TRBJ2-7; a possible D gene is TRBD1 (6 bases). This CDR3 region has 15 residues. The germline CDR1 and CDR2 sequences are MGHRA and YSYEKL. The germline V and J ends were trimmed by 0 bases and 6 bases, with 15 bases remaining between them. CDR3 protein: CASSQDRAGAGEQYF. CDR3 bases: TGCGCCAGCAGCCAAGATCGAGCAGGGGCTGGCGAGCAGTACTTC.

The rearrangement joins TRBV7-2 to TRBJ1-1; D is undetermined. This CDR3 is 13 amino acids long. V shed 4 bases and J shed 2 bases, with 8 bases lying between them. Germline CDR1 and CDR2: SGHTA and FQGNSA. The CDR3 bases are TGTGCCAGCAGCTCTAACAGAAACACTGAAGCTTTCTTT. The encoded protein is CASSSNRNTEAFF.

V and J are TRBV5-1 and TRBJ2-2; 8 nucleotides align to TRBD1. There are 15 residues in the CDR3. V dropped 3 bases and J dropped 5; count of bases not matched to a gene: 6. From germline, CDR1 is SGHRS and CDR2 YFSETQ. CDR3 in amino acids: CASSSDRAWTGELFF. The CDR3 region has the DNA TGCGCCAGCAGCTCGGACAGGGCATGGACCGGGGAGCTGTTTTTT.

V and J are TRBV19 and TRBJ2-5, with D perhaps given as TRBD1 or TRBD2 (5 bases each). Germline CDR1 reads LNHDA; CDR2 reads SQIVND (reference sequence). Trimming cost V 5 bases and J 5 bases, with 12 bases left between them. The CDR3 runs 13 residues. In nucleotides, the CDR3 is TGTGCCAGTAGTCCGCCCGGGACGGAGACCCAGTACTTC. This encodes CASSPPGTETQYF.

This clone was seen many times. The rearrangement joins TRBV28 to TRBJ1-5; a possible D gene is TRBD1 (5 bases). This CDR3 is 15 amino acids long. Per the germline V gene, CDR1 is MDHEN and CDR2 is SYDVKM. The V end was cut by 8 bases, the J end by 0 bases, with 14 bases between. The CDR3, as DNA: TGTGCCAGCCGAAGAACGGGACCTAGCAATCAGCCCCAGCATTTT. As protein: CASRRTGPSNQPQHF.

This sequence joins TRBV6-1 and TRBJ2-1; D is unresolved. CDR1 is MNHNS, CDR2 SASEGT, per germline. The CDR3 runs to 11 residues. V lost 6 bases and J lost 8, with 8 bases in between. CDR3: CASSVVDEQFF. For the CDR3, the DNA is TGTGCCAGCAGCGTCGTGGATGAGCAGTTCTTC.

V gene TRBV7-2 combines with J gene TRBJ1-3; no clear D. V lost 3 bases and J lost 1, with 7 bases in between. Looked up from germline, CDR1 is SGHTA and CDR2 is FQGNSA. There are 14 residues in the CDR3. DNA of the CDR3: TGTGCCAGCAGCTTGGTATTTTCTGGAAACACCATATATTTT. It specifies CASSLVFSGNTIYF.

The genes are TRBV6-6 and TRBJ2-1; 9 nucleotides match TRBD2. Germline CDR1 MNHNY, CDR2 SVGAGI (reference sequence). This CDR3 contains 16 residues. J gave up 5 bases and V 2 bases, and 7 bases lay outside the gene matches. Here the CDR3 reads CASSYPSAGGHNEQFF. The DNA of the CDR3 is TGTGCCAGCAGTTACCCGTCAGCGGGAGGACACAATGAGCAGTTCTTC.

The V gene is TRBV7-2, the J gene TRBJ1-2; D not resolved. Per germline, CDR1 SGHTA and CDR2 FQGNSA. The CDR3 is 15 residues long. The V end lost 1 base, the J end lost 5 bases, and 14 bases lay between the germline ends. The CDR3 sequence is CASSLVTGSNYGYTF. In DNA form, the CDR3 reads TGTGCCAGCAGCTTAGTCACGGGTAGTAATTATGGCTACACCTTC.